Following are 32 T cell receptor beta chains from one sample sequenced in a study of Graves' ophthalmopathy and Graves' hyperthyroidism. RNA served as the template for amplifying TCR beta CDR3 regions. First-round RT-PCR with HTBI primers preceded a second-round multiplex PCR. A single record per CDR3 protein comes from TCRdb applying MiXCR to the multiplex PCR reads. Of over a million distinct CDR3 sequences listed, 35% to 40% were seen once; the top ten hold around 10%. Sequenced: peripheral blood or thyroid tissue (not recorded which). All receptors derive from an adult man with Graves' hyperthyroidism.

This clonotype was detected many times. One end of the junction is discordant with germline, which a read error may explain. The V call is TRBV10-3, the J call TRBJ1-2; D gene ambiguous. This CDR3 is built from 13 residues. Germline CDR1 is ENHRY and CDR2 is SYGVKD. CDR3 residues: CAISVEVNDGYTF. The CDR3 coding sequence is TGTGCCATCAGTGTCGAGGTTAACGATGGCTACACCTTC.

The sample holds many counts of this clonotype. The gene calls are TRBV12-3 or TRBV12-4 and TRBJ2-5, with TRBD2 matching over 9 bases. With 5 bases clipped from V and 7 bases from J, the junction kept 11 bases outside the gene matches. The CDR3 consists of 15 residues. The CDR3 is CASSEAGGTVRTQYF. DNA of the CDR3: TGTGCCAGCAGTGAAGCGGGAGGTACCGTAAGGACCCAGTACTTC.

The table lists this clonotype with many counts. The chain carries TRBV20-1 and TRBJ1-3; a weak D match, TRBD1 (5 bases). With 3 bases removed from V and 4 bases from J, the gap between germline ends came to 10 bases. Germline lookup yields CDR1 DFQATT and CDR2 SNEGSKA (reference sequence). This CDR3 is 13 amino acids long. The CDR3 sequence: CSASRGIGNTIYF. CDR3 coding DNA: TGCAGTGCTAGTAGGGGCATCGGAAACACCATATATTTT.

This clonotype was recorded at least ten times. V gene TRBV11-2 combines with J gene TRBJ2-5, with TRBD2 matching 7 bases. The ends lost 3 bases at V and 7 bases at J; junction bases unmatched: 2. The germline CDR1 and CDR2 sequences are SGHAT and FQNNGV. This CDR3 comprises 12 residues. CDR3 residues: CASSLWGGTQYF. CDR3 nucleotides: TGTGCCAGCAGCTTGTGGGGGGGGACCCAGTACTTC.

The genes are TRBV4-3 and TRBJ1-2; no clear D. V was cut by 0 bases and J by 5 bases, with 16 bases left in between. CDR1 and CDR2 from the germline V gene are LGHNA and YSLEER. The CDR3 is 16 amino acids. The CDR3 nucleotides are TGCGCCAGCAGCCAAGATGAATCTCGCGATGGGTATGGCTACACCTTC. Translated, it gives CASSQDESRDGYGYTF.

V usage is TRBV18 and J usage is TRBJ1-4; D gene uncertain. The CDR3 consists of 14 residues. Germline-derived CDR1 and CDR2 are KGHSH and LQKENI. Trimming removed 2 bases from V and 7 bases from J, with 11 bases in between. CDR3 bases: TGTGCCAGCTCACCAAGGACCACGGGTGAAAAACTGTTTTTT. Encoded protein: CASSPRTTGEKLFF.

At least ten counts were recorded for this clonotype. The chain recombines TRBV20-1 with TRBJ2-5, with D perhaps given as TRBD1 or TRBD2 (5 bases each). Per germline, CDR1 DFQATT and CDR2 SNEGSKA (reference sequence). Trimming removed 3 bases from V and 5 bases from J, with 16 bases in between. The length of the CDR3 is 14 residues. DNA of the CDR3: TGCAGTGCTAGTCCCTTCTTGGGGACGGAGACCCAGTACTTC. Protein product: CSASPFLGTETQYF.

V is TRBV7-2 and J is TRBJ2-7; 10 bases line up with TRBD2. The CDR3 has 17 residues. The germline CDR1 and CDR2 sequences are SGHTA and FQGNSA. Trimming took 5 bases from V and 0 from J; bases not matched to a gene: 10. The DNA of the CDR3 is TGTGCCAGCAGCCCAGGACTAGCGGAGGGAGCCTCCTACGAGCAGTACTTC. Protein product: CASSPGLAEGASYEQYF.

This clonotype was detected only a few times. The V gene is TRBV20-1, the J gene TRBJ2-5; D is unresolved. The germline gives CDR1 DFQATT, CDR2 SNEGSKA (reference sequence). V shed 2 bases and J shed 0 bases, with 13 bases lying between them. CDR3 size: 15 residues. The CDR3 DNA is TGCAGTGCTAGACGGCAGGTGTCGTACCAAGAGACCCAGTACTTC. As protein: CSARRQVSYQETQYF.

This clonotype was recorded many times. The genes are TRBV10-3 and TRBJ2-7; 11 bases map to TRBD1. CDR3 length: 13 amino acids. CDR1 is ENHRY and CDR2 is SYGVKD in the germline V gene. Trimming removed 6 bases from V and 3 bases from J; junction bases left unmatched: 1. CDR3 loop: CAIRGQGDYEQYF. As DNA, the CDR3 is TGTGCCATCAGGGGACAGGGGGACTACGAGCAGTACTTC.

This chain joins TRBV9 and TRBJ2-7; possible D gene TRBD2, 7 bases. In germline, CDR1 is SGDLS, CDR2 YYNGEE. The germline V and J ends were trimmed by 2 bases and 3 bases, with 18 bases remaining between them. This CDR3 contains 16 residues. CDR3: CASSVDRGARIYEQYF. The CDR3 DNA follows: TGTGCCAGCAGCGTTGATCGGGGGGCTCGGATCTACGAGCAGTACTTC.

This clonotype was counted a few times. The CDR3 DNA reads as TGCGCCAGCAGCCAGGGCCTTGGGGGGCCGGATCAGCCCCAGCATTTT. This sequence encodes CASSQGLGGPDQPQHF. The chain links TRBV4-3 to TRBJ1-5; possibly TRBD1 for D (6 bases). This CDR3 has 16 residues. Germline loops: CDR1 LGHNA, CDR2 YSLEER. Deletions cut 3 bases from V and 5 bases from J, with 17 bases between.

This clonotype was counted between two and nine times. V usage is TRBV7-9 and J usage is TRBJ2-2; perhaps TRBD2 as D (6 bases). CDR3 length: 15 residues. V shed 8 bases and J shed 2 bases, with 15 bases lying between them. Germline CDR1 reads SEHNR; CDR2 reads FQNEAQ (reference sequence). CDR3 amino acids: CASPLGTLNTGELFF. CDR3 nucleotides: TGTGCCAGCCCCCTCGGGACTCTCAACACCGGGGAGCTGTTTTTT.

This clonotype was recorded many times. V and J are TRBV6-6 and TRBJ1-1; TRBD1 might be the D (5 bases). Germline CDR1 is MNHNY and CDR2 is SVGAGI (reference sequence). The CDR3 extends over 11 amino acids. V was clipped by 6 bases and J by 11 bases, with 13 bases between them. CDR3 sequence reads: CASRQEVRAFF. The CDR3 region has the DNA TGTGCCAGCAGACAGGAGGTGAGGGCTTTCTTT.

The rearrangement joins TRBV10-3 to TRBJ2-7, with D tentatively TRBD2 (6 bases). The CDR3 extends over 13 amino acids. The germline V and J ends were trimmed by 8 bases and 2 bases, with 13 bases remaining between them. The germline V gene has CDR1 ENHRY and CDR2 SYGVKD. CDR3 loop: CAIAGTEAYEQYF. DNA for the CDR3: TGTGCCATCGCGGGAACCGAAGCCTACGAGCAGTACTTC.

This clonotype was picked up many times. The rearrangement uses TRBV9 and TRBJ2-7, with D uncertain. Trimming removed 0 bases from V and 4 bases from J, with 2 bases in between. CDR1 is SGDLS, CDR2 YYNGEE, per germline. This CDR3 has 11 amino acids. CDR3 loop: CASSVVYEQYF. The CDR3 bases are TGTGCCAGCAGCGTAGTATACGAGCAGTACTTC.

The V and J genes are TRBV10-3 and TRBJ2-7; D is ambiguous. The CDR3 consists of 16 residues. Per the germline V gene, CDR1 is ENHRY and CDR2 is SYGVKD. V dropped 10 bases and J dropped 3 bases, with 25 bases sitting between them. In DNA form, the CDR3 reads TGTGCCAGCACCATGGGCTCTGCCCATTGGAGCTACGAGCAGTACTTC. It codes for CASTMGSAHWSYEQYF.

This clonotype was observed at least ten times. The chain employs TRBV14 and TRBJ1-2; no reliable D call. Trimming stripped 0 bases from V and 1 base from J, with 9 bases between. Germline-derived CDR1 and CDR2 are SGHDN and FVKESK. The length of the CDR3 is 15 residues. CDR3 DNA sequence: TGTGCCAGCAGCCAAGATCTAAACAGTAACTATGGCTACACCTTC. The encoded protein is CASSQDLNSNYGYTF.

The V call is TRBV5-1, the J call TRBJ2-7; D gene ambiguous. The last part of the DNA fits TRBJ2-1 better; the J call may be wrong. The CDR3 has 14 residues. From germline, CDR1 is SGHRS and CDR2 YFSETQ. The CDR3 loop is CASSLFRSYNEQFF. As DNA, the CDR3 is TGCGCCAGCAGCTTGTTCAGGTCCTACAATGAGCAGTTCTTC.

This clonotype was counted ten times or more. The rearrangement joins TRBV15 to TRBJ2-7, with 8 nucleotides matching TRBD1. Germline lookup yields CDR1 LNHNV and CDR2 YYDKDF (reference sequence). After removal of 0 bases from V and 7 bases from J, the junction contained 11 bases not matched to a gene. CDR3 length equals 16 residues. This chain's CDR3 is CATSRDGTGAFWEQYF. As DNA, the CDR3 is TGTGCCACCAGCAGAGATGGGACAGGAGCCTTCTGGGAGCAGTACTTC.

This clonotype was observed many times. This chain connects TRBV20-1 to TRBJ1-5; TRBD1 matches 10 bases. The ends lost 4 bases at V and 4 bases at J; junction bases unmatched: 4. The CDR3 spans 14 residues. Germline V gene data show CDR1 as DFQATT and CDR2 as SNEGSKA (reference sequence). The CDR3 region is CSAMGQGYNQPQHF. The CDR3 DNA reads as TGCAGTGCTATGGGACAGGGGTATAATCAGCCCCAGCATTTT.

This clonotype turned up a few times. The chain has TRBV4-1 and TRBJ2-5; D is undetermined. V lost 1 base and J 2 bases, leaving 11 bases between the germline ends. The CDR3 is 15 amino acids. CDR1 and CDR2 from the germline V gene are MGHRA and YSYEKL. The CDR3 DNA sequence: TGCGCCAGCAGCCAAGTTTCCGGCACACAAGAGACCCAGTACTTC. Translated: CASSQVSGTQETQYF.

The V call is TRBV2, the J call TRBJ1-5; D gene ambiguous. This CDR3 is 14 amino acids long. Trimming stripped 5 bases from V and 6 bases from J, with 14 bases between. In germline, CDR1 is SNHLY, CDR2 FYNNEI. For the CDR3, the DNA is TGTGCCAGCAGTTTAGTCCGGGCGGGTCAGCCCCAGCATTTT. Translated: CASSLVRAGQPQHF.

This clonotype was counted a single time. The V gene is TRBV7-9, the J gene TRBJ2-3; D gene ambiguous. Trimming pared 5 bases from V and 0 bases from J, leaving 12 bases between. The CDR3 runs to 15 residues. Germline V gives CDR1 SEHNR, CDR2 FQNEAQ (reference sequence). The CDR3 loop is CASSPRVGSTDTQYF. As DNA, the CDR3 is TGTGCCAGCAGCCCCAGAGTGGGTAGCACAGATACGCAGTATTTT.

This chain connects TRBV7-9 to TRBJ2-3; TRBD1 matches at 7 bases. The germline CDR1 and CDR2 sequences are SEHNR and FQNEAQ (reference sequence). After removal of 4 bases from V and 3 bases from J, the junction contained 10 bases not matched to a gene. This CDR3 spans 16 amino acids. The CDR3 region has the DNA TGTGCCAGCAGCTCCCCAGGACAGGTGACGACAGATACGCAGTATTTT. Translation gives CASSSPGQVTTDTQYF.

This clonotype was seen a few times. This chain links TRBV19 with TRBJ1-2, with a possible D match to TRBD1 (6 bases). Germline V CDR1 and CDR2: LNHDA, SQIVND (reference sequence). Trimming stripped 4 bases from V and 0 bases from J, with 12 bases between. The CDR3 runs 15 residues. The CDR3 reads CASSNGQITNYGYTF. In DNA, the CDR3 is TGTGCCAGTAGTAACGGACAGATTACTAACTATGGCTACACCTTC.

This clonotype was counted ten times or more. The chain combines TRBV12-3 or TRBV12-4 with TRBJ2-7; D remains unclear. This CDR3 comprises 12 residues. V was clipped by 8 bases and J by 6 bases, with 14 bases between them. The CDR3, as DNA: TGTGCCAGCTCCCCTGGCTGGCGCGAGCAGTACTTC. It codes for CASSPGWREQYF.

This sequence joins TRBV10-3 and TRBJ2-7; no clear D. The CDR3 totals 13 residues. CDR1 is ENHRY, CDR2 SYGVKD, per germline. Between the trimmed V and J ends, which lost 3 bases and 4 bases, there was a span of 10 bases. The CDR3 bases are TGTGCCATCAGTGACCCCCTCGAGTACGAGCAGTACTTC. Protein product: CAISDPLEYEQYF.

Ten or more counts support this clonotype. The CDR3 DNA is TGTGCCAGCAGCCCCTTAGGTAGTTCCTACGAGCAGTACTTC. Translated, it gives CASSPLGSSYEQYF. The rearrangement links TRBV7-6 to TRBJ2-7; D not certain. V lost 5 bases and J lost 1, with 12 bases in between. This CDR3 region has 14 residues. The V gene's germline CDR1 is SGHVS and CDR2 FNYEAQ.

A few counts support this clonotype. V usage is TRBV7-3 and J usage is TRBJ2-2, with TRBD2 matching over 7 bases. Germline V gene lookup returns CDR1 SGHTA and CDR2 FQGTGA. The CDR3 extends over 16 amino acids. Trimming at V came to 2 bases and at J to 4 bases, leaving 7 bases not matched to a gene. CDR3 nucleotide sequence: TGTGCCAGCAGCTTACCCGCGGGAGTTATCACCGGGGAGCTGTTTTTT. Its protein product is CASSLPAGVITGELFF.

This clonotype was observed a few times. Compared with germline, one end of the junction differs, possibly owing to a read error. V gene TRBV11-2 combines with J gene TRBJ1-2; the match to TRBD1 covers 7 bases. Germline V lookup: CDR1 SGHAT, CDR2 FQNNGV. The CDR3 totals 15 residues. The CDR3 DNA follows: TGTGCCAGCAGCCAATCCGACAGGGCAAAGGATGGCTACGCCTTC. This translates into CASSQSDRAKDGYAF.

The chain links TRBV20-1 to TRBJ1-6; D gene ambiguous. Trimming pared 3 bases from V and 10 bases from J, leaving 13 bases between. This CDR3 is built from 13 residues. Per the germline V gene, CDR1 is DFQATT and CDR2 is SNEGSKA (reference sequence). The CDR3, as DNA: TGCAGTGCTAGTCATGCAGGAAACTCACCCCTCCACTTT. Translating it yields CSASHAGNSPLHF.